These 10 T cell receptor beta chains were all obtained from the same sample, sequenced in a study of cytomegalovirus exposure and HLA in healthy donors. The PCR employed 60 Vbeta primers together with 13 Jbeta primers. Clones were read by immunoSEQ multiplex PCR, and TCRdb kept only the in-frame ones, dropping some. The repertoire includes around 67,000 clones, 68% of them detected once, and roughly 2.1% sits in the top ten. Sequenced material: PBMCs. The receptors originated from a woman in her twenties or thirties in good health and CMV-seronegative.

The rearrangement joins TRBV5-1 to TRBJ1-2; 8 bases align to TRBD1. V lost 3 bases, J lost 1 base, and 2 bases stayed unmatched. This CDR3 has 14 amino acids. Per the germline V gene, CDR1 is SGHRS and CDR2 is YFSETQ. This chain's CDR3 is CASSSTGGNYGYTF. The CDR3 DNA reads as TGCGCCAGCAGCTCTACAGGGGGTAACTATGGCTACACCTTC.

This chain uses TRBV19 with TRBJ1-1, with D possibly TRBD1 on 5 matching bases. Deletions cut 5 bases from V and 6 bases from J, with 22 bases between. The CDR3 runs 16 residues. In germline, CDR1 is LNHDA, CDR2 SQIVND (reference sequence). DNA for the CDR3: TGTGCCAGTAGTCCCCCAGGGTTAGAACAAGTCGCTGAAGCTTTCTTT. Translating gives CASSPPGLEQVAEAFF.

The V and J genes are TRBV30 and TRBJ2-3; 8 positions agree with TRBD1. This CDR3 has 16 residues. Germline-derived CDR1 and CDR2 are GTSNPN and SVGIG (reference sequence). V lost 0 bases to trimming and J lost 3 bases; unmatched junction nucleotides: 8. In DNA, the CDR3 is TGTGCCTGGAGTGTTTTCGGACAGGGATCGACAGATACGCAGTATTTT. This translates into CAWSVFGQGSTDTQYF.

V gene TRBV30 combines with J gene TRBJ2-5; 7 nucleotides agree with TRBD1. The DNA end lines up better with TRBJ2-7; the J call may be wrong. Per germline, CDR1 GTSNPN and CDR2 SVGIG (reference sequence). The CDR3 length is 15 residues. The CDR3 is CAWSAGTVVIYEQYF. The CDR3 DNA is TGTGCCTGGAGTGCGGGGACAGTTGTTATATACGAGCAGTACTTC.

The CDR3 sequence: CASSRDMNSPLHF. The CDR3 DNA is TGTGCCAGCAGCCGGGACATGAATTCACCCCTCCACTTT. V is TRBV14 and J is TRBJ1-6; D may be TRBD1 (6 bases). With 4 bases removed from V and 7 bases from J, the gap between germline ends came to 8 bases. Germline-derived CDR1 and CDR2 are SGHDN and FVKESK. The CDR3 sequence is 13 residues long.

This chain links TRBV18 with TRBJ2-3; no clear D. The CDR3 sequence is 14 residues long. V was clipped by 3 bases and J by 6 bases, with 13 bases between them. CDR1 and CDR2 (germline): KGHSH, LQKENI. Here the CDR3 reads CASSPESLFDTQYF. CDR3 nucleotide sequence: TGTGCCAGCTCACCCGAGAGTTTGTTCGATACGCAGTATTTT.

CDR3 loop: CASRSGKWREQFF. CDR3 in DNA: TGTGCCAGCAGATCAGGCAAGTGGCGAGAGCAGTTCTTC. V gene TRBV6-6 combines with J gene TRBJ2-1; D gene uncertain. The CDR3 consists of 13 residues. V lost 6 bases to trimming and J lost 10 bases, with 16 bases between them. CDR1 and CDR2 from the germline V gene are MNHNY and SVGAGI (reference sequence).

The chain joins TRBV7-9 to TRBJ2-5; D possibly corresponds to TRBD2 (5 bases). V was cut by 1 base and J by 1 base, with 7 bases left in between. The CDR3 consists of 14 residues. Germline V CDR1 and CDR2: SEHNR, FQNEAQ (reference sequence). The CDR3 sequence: CASSLVGVQETQYF. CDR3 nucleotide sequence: TGTGCCAGCAGCTTAGTGGGAGTCCAAGAGACCCAGTACTTC.

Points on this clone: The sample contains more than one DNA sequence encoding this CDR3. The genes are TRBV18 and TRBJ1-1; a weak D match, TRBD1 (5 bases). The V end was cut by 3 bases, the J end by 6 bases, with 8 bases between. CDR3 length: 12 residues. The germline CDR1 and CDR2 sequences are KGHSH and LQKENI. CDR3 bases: TGTGCCAGCTCACCTGGGGCAGCTGAAGCTTTCTTT. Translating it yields CASSPGAAEAFF.

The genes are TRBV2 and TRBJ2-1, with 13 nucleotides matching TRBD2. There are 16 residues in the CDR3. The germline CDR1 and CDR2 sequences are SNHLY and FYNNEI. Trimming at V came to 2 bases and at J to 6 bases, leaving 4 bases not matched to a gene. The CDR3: CASSEQGLAGSNEQFF. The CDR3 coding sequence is TGTGCCAGCAGTGAACAGGGACTAGCGGGGAGCAATGAGCAGTTCTTC.